This T cell receptor (beta chain) was sequenced in a study of blood T cells in healthy people across ages. Broader study findings: Nothing was known about donor CMV status, and this possibly confounded expanded clonotype changes.

Together with a sample-barcoded 5' primer, a J-beta primer mix was included in a second PCR lasting about 6 to 12 cycles. TCRdb redid the calling of the 5' RACE reads with MiXCR, one entry per CDR3 protein. Of hundreds of thousands of distinct CDR3 sequences in the sample, under 25% were seen once. This CDR3 has 15 residues. Deletions cut 1 base from V and 4 bases from J, with 11 bases between. In germline, CDR1 is MGHRA, CDR2 YSYEKL. This clonotype has a handful of counts. What it binds is unknown. This sequence originates from a man aged 70 or older in good health. Sequenced material: blood. This chain links TRBV4-1 with TRBJ2-1, with unresolved D. CDR3 loop: CASSQGALVYNEQFF. The DNA for the CDR3 is TGCGCCAGCAGCCAAGGGGCCCTTGTTTACAATGAGCAGTTCTTC.